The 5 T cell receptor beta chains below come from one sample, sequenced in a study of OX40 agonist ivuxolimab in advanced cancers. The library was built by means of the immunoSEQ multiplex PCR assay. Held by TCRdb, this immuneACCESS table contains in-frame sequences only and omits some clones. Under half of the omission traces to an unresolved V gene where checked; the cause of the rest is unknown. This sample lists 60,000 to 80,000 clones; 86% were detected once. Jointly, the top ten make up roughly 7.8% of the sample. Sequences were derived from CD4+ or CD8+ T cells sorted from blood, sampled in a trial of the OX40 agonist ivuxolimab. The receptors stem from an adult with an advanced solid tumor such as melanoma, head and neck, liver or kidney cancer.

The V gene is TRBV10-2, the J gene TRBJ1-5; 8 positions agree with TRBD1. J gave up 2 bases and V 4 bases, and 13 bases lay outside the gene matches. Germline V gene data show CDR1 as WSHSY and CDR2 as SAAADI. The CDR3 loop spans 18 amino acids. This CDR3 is CASSAPLQGAWGNQPQHF. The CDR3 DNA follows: TGCGCCAGCAGTGCACCTCTTCAGGGGGCTTGGGGCAATCAGCCCCAGCATTTT.

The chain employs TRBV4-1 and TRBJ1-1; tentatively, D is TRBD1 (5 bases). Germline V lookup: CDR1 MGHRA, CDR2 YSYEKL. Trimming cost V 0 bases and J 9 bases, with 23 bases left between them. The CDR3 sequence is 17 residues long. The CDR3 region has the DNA TGCGCCAGCAGCCAAGATTTTCAAGGGACCGCCGGGGGGAAAGCTTTCTTT. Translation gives CASSQDFQGTAGGKAFF.

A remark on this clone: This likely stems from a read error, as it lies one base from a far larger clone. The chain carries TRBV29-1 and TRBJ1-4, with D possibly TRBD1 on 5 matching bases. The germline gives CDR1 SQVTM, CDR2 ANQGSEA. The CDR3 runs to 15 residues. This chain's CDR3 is CSFEERGSDNEKLFF. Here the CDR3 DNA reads TGCAGCTTTGAAGAACGGGGCTCGGATAATGAAAAACTGTTTTTT.

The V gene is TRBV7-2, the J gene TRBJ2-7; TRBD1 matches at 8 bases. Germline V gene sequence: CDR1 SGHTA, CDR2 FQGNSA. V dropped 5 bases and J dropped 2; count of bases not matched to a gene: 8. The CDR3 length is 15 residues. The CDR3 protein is CASSPGQGETYEQYF. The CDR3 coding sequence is TGTGCCAGCAGCCCCGGACAGGGAGAGACCTACGAGCAGTACTTC.

As DNA, the CDR3 is TGCGCCAGCAGCCAGGAACAGAACACTGAAGCTTTCTTT. Protein product: CASSQEQNTEAFF. This chain uses TRBV5-1 with TRBJ1-1; D is undetermined. V was pared by 4 bases and J by 1 base, with 8 bases between. The CDR3 runs 13 residues. CDR1 is SGHRS and CDR2 is YFSETQ in the germline V gene.